This T cell receptor (beta chain) is drawn from a study of control samples from healthy donors and cancer patients. Here immunoSEQ multiplex PCR was the method, and the copy in TCRdb shows in-frame clones only, minus some. The sample includes about 180,000 clones, 90% seen only once; the top ten take more than 1.3%. The CDR3 runs to 16 residues. V trimming: 5 bases; J trimming: 8 bases; junction bases outside the gene matches: 11. Per germline, CDR1 MDHEN and CDR2 SYDVKM. V gene TRBV28 combines with J gene TRBJ2-1, with TRBD1 matching over 11 bases. The source material was blood. This TCR was recovered from a woman between 50 and 59 years old in good health. The CDR3 loop reads CASSRTGGATIYEQFF. Written as DNA, the CDR3 is TGTGCCAGCAGTCGGACAGGGGGCGCAACTATCTATGAGCAGTTCTTC.